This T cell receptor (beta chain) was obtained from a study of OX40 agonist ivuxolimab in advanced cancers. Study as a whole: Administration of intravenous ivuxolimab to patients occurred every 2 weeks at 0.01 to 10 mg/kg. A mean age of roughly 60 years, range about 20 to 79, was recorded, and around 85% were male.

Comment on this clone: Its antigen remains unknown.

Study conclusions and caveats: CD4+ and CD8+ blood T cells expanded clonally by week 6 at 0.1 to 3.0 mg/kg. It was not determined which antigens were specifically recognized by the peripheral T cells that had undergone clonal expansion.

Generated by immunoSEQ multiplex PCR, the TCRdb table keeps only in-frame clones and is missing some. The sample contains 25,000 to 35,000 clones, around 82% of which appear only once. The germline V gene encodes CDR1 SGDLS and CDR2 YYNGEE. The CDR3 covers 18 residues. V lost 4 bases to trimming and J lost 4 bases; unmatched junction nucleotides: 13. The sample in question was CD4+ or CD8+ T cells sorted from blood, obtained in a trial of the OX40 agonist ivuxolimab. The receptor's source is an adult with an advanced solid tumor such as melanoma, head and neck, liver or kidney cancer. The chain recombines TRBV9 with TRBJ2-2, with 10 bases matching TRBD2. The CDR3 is CASSPVGLAGVGTGELFF. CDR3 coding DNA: TGTGCCAGCAGCCCCGTCGGTCTAGCGGGAGTTGGCACCGGGGAGCTGTTTTTT. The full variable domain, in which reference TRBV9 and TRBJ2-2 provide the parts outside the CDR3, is DSGVTQTPKHLITATGQRVTLRCSPRSGDLSVYWYQQSLDQGLQFLIQYYNGEERAKGNILERFSAQQFPDLHSELNLSSLELGDSALYFCASSPVGLAGVGTGELFFGEGSRLTVL.